These 7 T cell receptor beta chains were sequenced from one sample in a study of patients and donors after allogeneic stem cell transplantation (dated by TCRdb to the early 2020s). The library was made by RT-PCR. The listed sequencing device is NextSeq 550. Through fastp at Q25 and MiXCR, TCRdb rebuilt clones from the public reads, retaining in-frame beta chains. Identical CDR3 proteins give one entry, which carries the most common genes and DNA. This sample lists just over 55,000 distinct CDR3 sequences; 13% were detected once. The ten largest clones take up roughly a third of the sample. Sequencing was carried out using blood, either unsorted or a sorted T cell fraction (not recorded which). The source of these receptors is a human donor who was either an allogeneic HSCT recipient or a stem cell or donor lymphocyte infusion donor (not recorded which). It is not recorded whose cells these are; they may come from a transplant donor.

A few counts support this clonotype. V is TRBV3-1 and J is TRBJ2-5, with D possibly being TRBD2 (5 bases). Germline CDR1 is LGHDT and CDR2 is YNNKEL (reference sequence). V shed 1 base and J shed 5 bases, with 20 bases lying between them. The CDR3 is 17 amino acids. This chain's CDR3 is CASSQVRRARNSETQYF. CDR3 DNA: TGTGCCAGCAGCCAAGTCAGGCGGGCCCGAAATTCGGAGACCCAGTACTTC.

This clonotype has more than one count but fewer than ten. The chain carries TRBV7-6 and TRBJ2-3; D is possibly TRBD2 (6 bases). V lost 5 bases to trimming and J lost 13 bases, with 13 bases between them. Germline assignment: CDR1 SGHVS and CDR2 FNYEAQ. The CDR3 sequence is 11 residues long. CDR3 in DNA: TGTGCCAGCAGCCCCGGGGAGGTTGAGTATTTT. The encoded protein is CASSPGEVEYF.

The table lists this clonotype with many counts. V gene TRBV12-3 or TRBV12-4 combines with J gene TRBJ2-7, with D perhaps TRBD1 (6 bases). V was shortened by 3 bases and J by 2 bases, with 14 bases between the two germline ends. The CDR3 covers 15 residues. CDR3 amino acids: CASSFSVRGAYEQYF. In nucleotides, the CDR3 is TGTGCCAGCAGTTTCTCTGTCAGGGGAGCCTACGAGCAGTACTTC.

This clonotype appeared a few times. V gene TRBV5-6 combines with J gene TRBJ2-5; TRBD2 matches 7 bases. Germline CDR1 and CDR2: SGHDT and YYEEEE. After removal of 2 bases from V and 3 bases from J, the junction contained 4 bases not matched to a gene. The CDR3 totals 14 residues. CDR3: CASSFGLGEETQYF. CDR3 nucleotide sequence: TGTGCCAGCAGCTTTGGACTAGGGGAAGAGACCCAGTACTTC.

This chain links TRBV6-5 with TRBJ2-1; TRBD2 matches at 7 bases. V shed 5 bases and J 5 bases; nucleotides not matched to a gene: 15. CDR1 is MNHEY, CDR2 SVGAGI, per germline. The CDR3 covers 17 residues. Here the CDR3 reads CASSPISLGLTNNEQFF. The DNA of the CDR3 is TGTGCCAGCAGTCCAATATCTTTGGGACTAACTAACAATGAGCAGTTCTTC.

The gene calls are TRBV2 and TRBJ1-1; 12 bases are a match to TRBD1. V was pared by 2 bases and J by 8 bases, with 6 bases of the junction left unmatched. This CDR3 comprises 15 residues. The V gene's germline CDR1 is SNHLY and CDR2 FYNNEI. DNA of the CDR3: TGTGCCAGCAGTGAATTGGGACAGGGGGCCTGGGAAGCTTTCTTT. It specifies CASSELGQGAWEAFF.

This clonotype appeared a few times. The chain couples TRBV20-1 to TRBJ2-1; TRBD1 might be the D (6 bases). The CDR3 is made up of 13 amino acids. Trimming left V 2 bases short and J 6 bases short, with 11 bases between. CDR1 and CDR2 (germline): DFQATT, SNEGSKA (reference sequence). The CDR3 DNA is TGCAGTGCTAGACAGGGGAAGGGCAATGAGCAGTTCTTC. Protein: CSARQGKGNEQFF.